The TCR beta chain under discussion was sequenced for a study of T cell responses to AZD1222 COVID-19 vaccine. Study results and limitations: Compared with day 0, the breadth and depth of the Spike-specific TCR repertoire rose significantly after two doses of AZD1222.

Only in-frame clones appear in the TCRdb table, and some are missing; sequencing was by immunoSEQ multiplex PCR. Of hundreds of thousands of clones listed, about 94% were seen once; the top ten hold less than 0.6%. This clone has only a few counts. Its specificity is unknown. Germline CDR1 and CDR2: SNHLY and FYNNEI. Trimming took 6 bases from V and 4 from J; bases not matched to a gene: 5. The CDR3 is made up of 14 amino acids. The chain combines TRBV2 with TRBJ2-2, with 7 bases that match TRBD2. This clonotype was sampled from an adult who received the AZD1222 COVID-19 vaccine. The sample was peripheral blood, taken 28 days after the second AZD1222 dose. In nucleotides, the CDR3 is TGTGCCAGCAGGGTTAGGGAGGGCACCGGGGAGCTGTTTTTT. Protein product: CASRVREGTGELFF.